Listed below are T cell receptor beta chains from one sample, sequenced in a study of OX40 agonist ivuxolimab in advanced cancers. TCRdb's table, derived via immunoSEQ multiplex PCR, lists solely in-frame clones and lacks some. The sample holds roughly 54,000 clones; 75% to 90% are singletons and the top ten take 1.2% to 1.5%. Sequenced here: CD4+ or CD8+ T cells sorted from blood, sampled in a trial of the OX40 agonist ivuxolimab. These receptor sequences come from an adult with an advanced solid tumor such as melanoma, head and neck, liver or kidney cancer. Each CDR3 is given with its conserved first and last residue. Each record gives: clone size, V gene, D gene, J gene, CDR3 DNA, CDR3 protein. A D gene is named only where the DNA matches it firmly. Clone sizes are given selectively: once, few, many, or a class where the clone is expanded.

abundance: NA; v_gene: TRBV2; d_gene: NA; j_gene: TRBJ1-1; CDR3nt: TGTGCCAGCAGTGAAGCGCTTCGGACTAAAGCTTTCTTT; CDR3aa: CASSEALRTKAFF
abundance: NA; v_gene: TRBV6-5; d_gene: TRBD1; j_gene: TRBJ2-2; CDR3nt: TGTGCCAGCAGAGGGACAGTGAACACCGGGGAGCTGTTTTTT; CDR3aa: CASRGTVNTGELFF
abundance: few; v_gene: TRBV10-3; d_gene: NA; j_gene: TRBJ2-5; CDR3nt: TGTGCCATCAGTGAGGAGGGGCAAGAGACCCAGTACTTC; CDR3aa: CAISEEGQETQYF
abundance: NA; v_gene: TRBV7-9; d_gene: TRBD1; j_gene: TRBJ2-5; CDR3nt: TGTGCCAGCAGCTTAGGGTCTTTGAGACAGGGGGGAGAGACCCAGTACTTC; CDR3aa: CASSLGSLRQGGETQYF
abundance: NA; v_gene: TRBV27; d_gene: TRBD2; j_gene: TRBJ2-1; CDR3nt: TGTGCCAGCAGTCTCCGGACTAGCGGGGGGATCCCTATGGATGAGCAGTTCTTC; CDR3aa: CASSLRTSGGIPMDEQFF
abundance: NA; v_gene: TRBV6-5; d_gene: TRBD2; j_gene: TRBJ2-1; CDR3nt: TGTGCCAGCAGTTACGGTAGCGGGAAGCACAATGAGCAGTTCTTC; CDR3aa: CASSYGSGKHNEQFF
abundance: NA; v_gene: TRBV21-1; d_gene: NA; j_gene: TRBJ2-3; CDR3nt: TGTGCCAGCAGGACGGCAGTAGGCACAGATACGCAGTATTTT; CDR3aa: CASRTAVGTDTQYF
abundance: NA; v_gene: TRBV11-3; d_gene: NA; j_gene: TRBJ2-7; CDR3nt: TGTGCCAGCAGCTTACTAGTATCCTACGAGCAGTACTTC; CDR3aa: CASSLLVSYEQYF
abundance: NA; v_gene: TRBV6-5; d_gene: NA; j_gene: TRBJ1-6; CDR3nt: TGTGCCAGCAGTGTCCGGGACTCCAATTCACCCCTCCACTTT; CDR3aa: CASSVRDSNSPLHF
abundance: NA; v_gene: TRBV19; d_gene: NA; j_gene: TRBJ1-6; CDR3nt: TGTGCCAGTAGAACCGGGACGCTAAATTCACCCCTCCACTTT; CDR3aa: CASRTGTLNSPLHF
abundance: NA; v_gene: TRBV19; d_gene: NA; j_gene: TRBJ1-2; CDR3nt: TGTGCCACGAACTCCGGACACTCTGGGTATGGCTACACCTTC; CDR3aa: CATNSGHSGYGYTF
abundance: NA; v_gene: TRBV4-1; d_gene: TRBD2; j_gene: TRBJ2-3; CDR3nt: TGCGCCAGCAGCCCGTCCGTAGCGGGAGGGACGGATACGCAGTATTTT; CDR3aa: CASSPSVAGGTDTQYF
abundance: NA; v_gene: TRBV10-3; d_gene: NA; j_gene: TRBJ1-1; CDR3nt: TGTGCCATCAGTGCTGAGACACCGAACACTGAAGCTTTCTTT; CDR3aa: CAISAETPNTEAFF
abundance: NA; v_gene: TRBV28; d_gene: TRBD1; j_gene: TRBJ1-2; CDR3nt: TGTGCCAGCATCCGCAGGGGGACTTCGAACTATGGCTACACCTTC; CDR3aa: CASIRRGTSNYGYTF
abundance: NA; v_gene: TRBV7-3; d_gene: TRBD1; j_gene: TRBJ1-2; CDR3nt: TGTGCCAGCACCCCCGGGGGGGCAGGGGGACCCTATGGCTACACCTTC; CDR3aa: CASTPGGAGGPYGYTF
abundance: NA; v_gene: TRBV5-6; d_gene: TRBD1; j_gene: TRBJ2-5; CDR3nt: TGTGCCAGCAGCCCGGACAGGGCAGGGGGGGAGACCCAGTACTTC; CDR3aa: CASSPDRAGGETQYF
abundance: NA; v_gene: TRBV7-3; d_gene: NA; j_gene: TRBJ2-3; CDR3nt: TGTGCCAGCAGCTTAAGGTCTAGCGGCACAGATACGCAGTATTTT; CDR3aa: CASSLRSSGTDTQYF
abundance: NA; v_gene: TRBV6-1; d_gene: TRBD1; j_gene: TRBJ2-2; CDR3nt: TGTGCCAGCAGTGAAGGGGACAGGCGATACACCGGGGAGCTGTTTTTT; CDR3aa: CASSEGDRRYTGELFF
abundance: NA; v_gene: TRBV2; d_gene: NA; j_gene: TRBJ2-7; CDR3nt: TGTGCCAGCAGTCCTCCCGGGGGTTACGAGCAGTACTTC; CDR3aa: CASSPPGGYEQYF
abundance: NA; v_gene: TRBV18; d_gene: TRBD1; j_gene: TRBJ2-5; CDR3nt: TGTGCCAGCTCACTACCAGGGGGATTCAGTGAGACCCAGTACTTC; CDR3aa: CASSLPGGFSETQYF
abundance: NA; v_gene: TRBV4-1; d_gene: NA; j_gene: TRBJ2-7; CDR3nt: TGCGCCAGCAGCCAAGATGGGGGACACTACGAGCAGTACTTC; CDR3aa: CASSQDGGHYEQYF
abundance: NA; v_gene: TRBV6-1; d_gene: NA; j_gene: TRBJ1-2; CDR3nt: TGTGCCAGCAGGGGTAGGGGCTACACCTTC; CDR3aa: CASRGRGYTF
abundance: NA; v_gene: TRBV6-1; d_gene: TRBD1; j_gene: TRBJ1-3; CDR3nt: TGTGCCAGCACCAGGACAGGCGCCAACACCATATATTTT; CDR3aa: CASTRTGANTIYF
abundance: few; v_gene: TRBV7-9; d_gene: NA; j_gene: TRBJ1-3; CDR3nt: TGTGCCAGCAGCGGCGGGGTGTCTGGAAACACCATATATTTT; CDR3aa: CASSGGVSGNTIYF
abundance: NA; v_gene: TRBV30; d_gene: TRBD2; j_gene: TRBJ2-7; CDR3nt: TGTGCCTGCCCGAAGGCGGGAGCAACCTACGAGCAGTACTTC; CDR3aa: CACPKAGATYEQYF
abundance: NA; v_gene: TRBV6-5; d_gene: NA; j_gene: TRBJ2-7; CDR3nt: TGTGCCAGCAAGGGAGGCCCTAACTCCTACGAGCAGTACTTC; CDR3aa: CASKGGPNSYEQYF
abundance: NA; v_gene: TRBV11-2; d_gene: TRBD2; j_gene: TRBJ2-1; CDR3nt: TGTGCCAGCAGCTTAGACCCCTCAGGACTAGCGGGCTCCAATGAGCAGTTCTTC; CDR3aa: CASSLDPSGLAGSNEQFF
abundance: NA; v_gene: TRBV28; d_gene: NA; j_gene: TRBJ1-5; CDR3nt: TGTGCCAGCATCTTGTCGGGGGCCGGCCAGCCCCAGCATTTT; CDR3aa: CASILSGAGQPQHF
abundance: NA; v_gene: TRBV4-2; d_gene: NA; j_gene: TRBJ1-3; CDR3nt: TGTGCCAGCAGCCAAGGGTTGGCCGCGTCTGGAAACACCATATATTTT; CDR3aa: CASSQGLAASGNTIYF
abundance: once; v_gene: TRBV2; d_gene: NA; j_gene: TRBJ2-3; CDR3nt: TGTGCCAGCAGTCCGCGGGCCGCAGATACGCAGTATTTT; CDR3aa: CASSPRAADTQYF